The 25 T cell receptor beta chains in this list originate from one sample, sequenced in a study of T-cell memory formation after mild COVID-19 (TCRdb year 2021). Library creation used 5' RACE. The listed sequencing device is Illumina NovaSeq 6000. The public sequencing data were trimmed at Q25 with fastp and processed into clonotypes with MiXCR by TCRdb, which kept only in-frame beta chains. Entries that share a CDR3 protein sequence are merged under the most common genes and DNA. The table for this sample lists 300,000 to 350,000 distinct CDR3 sequences; 10% to 15% of them were counted only once. About a fifth of the sample lies in the top ten. Input material: PBMCs or a T cell subset sorted from them (not recorded which). These receptors originate from a man younger than 35 who had mild COVID-19 (a few samples of this study predate the infection). The sample titles of this study are shuffled in the database, so cell type and time point are left out; the donor was told from shared clones.

This clonotype was recorded many times. The V gene is TRBV27, the J gene TRBJ1-2; D gene ambiguous. CDR3 length: 13 residues. The germline gives CDR1 MNHEY, CDR2 SMNVEV (reference sequence). V lost 4 bases and J lost 4, with 10 bases in between. The CDR3 bases are TGTGCCAGCAGTTCCGCCGGAGGCTATGGCTACACCTTC. This codes for CASSSAGGYGYTF.

This clonotype was counted between two and nine times. The CDR3 DNA sequence: TGTGCCAGCAGCGAGACGGCAGGGGCCGGCAATGAGCAGTTCTTC. This gives the protein CASSETAGAGNEQFF. V usage is TRBV9 and J usage is TRBJ2-1; possibly TRBD1 for D (6 bases). CDR3 size: 15 residues. V was pared by 3 bases and J by 6 bases, with 16 bases between. CDR1 is SGDLS, CDR2 YYNGEE, per germline. The entire variable domain, with the rest obtained from reference TRBV9 and TRBJ2-1, is as follows: DSGVTQTPKHLITATGQRVTLRCSPRSGDLSVYWYQQSLDQGLQFLIQYYNGEERAKGNILERFSAQQFPDLHSELNLSSLELGDSALYFCASSETAGAGNEQFFGPGTRLTVL.

The J gene is TRBJ2-3, the V gene TRBV15, with TRBD2 matching 13 bases. The CDR3 totals 15 residues. Looked up from germline, CDR1 is LNHNV and CDR2 is YYDKDF (reference sequence). The V segment lost 7 bases and the J segment 5 bases; nucleotides outside the gene matches: 6. CDR3 amino acids: CATTRTSGGQDTQYF. CDR3 in DNA: TGTGCCACCACCCGGACTAGCGGGGGACAAGATACGCAGTATTTT. Full variable domain (remainder filled in from reference TRBV15 and TRBJ2-3): DAMVIQNPRYQVTQFGKPVTLSCSQTLNHNVMYWYQQKSSQAPKLLFHYYDKDFNNEADTPDNFQSRRPNTSFCFLDIRSPGLGDTAMYLCATTRTSGGQDTQYFGPGTRLTVL.

The table lists this clonotype with many counts. The rearrangement uses TRBV6-5 and TRBJ2-7, with 9 bases that match TRBD1. The CDR3 contains 13 residues. Trimming removed 6 bases from V and 3 bases from J; junction bases left unmatched: 3. Germline lookup yields CDR1 MNHEY and CDR2 SVGAGI. CDR3 sequence: CASSLGQGYEQYV. The CDR3 nucleotides read TGTGCCAGCAGCCTGGGACAGGGCTACGAGCAGTACGTC.

V gene TRBV10-2 combines with J gene TRBJ2-7; D not certain. CDR3 length equals 14 residues. Trimming took off 11 bases at V and 0 bases at J, with 17 bases between the two ends. CDR1 and CDR2 from the germline V gene are WSHSY and SAAADI. Here the CDR3 reads CAVRSGGSSYEQYV. DNA of the CDR3: TGCGCCGTACGTTCGGGTGGTAGCTCCTACGAGCAGTACGTC.

The CDR3 DNA reads TGTGCCAGCAGTTTAAATGGGTTCGCCGGGGAGCTGTTTTTT. It specifies CASSLNGFAGELFF. The genes are TRBV12-3 or TRBV12-4 and TRBJ2-2; D is unclear. This CDR3 is built from 14 residues. Trimming pared 2 bases from V and 6 bases from J, leaving 10 bases between.

This clonotype was seen only a few times. The gene calls are TRBV5-1 and TRBJ1-2; D may be TRBD1 (6 bases). CDR1 SGHRS and CDR2 YFSETQ come from the germline V gene. The CDR3 covers 14 residues. V was clipped by 4 bases and J by 4 bases, with 14 bases between them. CDR3 sequence reads: CASSGRGQVYGYTF. The CDR3 nucleotides read TGCGCCAGCAGCGGTCGGGGGCAGGTCTATGGCTACACCTTC.

This clonotype has just a few counts. J is TRBJ2-5 and V is TRBV7-2; no clear D gene. Trimming stripped 0 bases from V and 2 bases from J, with 10 bases between. CDR1 is SGHTA and CDR2 is FQGNSA in the germline V gene. There are 15 residues in the CDR3. The CDR3 DNA sequence: TGTGCCAGCAGCTTAGCGGGATGGGGACAAGAGACCCAGTACTTC. It codes for CASSLAGWGQETQYF.

This chain joins TRBV4-3 and TRBJ2-3, with D uncertain. Trimming left V 0 bases short and J 4 bases short, with 8 bases between. Germline CDR1 and CDR2: LGHNA and YSLEER. This CDR3 has 14 amino acids. The CDR3 reads CASSQDWAADTQYF. The CDR3 coding sequence is TGCGCCAGCAGCCAAGACTGGGCGGCAGATACGCAGTATTTT.

This sequence joins TRBV11-2 and TRBJ2-1, with 12 bases matching TRBD2. There are 15 residues in the CDR3. CDR1 and CDR2 from the germline V gene are SGHAT and FQNNGV. The ends lost 6 bases at V and 4 bases at J; junction bases unmatched: 4. In DNA form, the CDR3 reads TGTGCCAGCAGACCGACTAGCGGGGGTTACAATGAGCAGTTCTTC. It specifies CASRPTSGGYNEQFF. Drawing the rest from reference TRBV11-2 and TRBJ2-1, the complete variable domain is EAGVAQSPRYKIIEKRQSVAFWCNPISGHATLYWYQQILGQGPKLLIQFQNNGVVDDSQLPKDRFSAERLKGVDSTLKIQPAKLEDSAVYLCASRPTSGGYNEQFFGPGTRLTVL.

J is TRBJ2-1 and V is TRBV10-3; D not resolved. The CDR3 length is 13 residues. Trimming took off 7 bases at V and 4 bases at J, with 11 bases between the two ends. Germline V gives CDR1 ENHRY, CDR2 SYGVKD. The CDR3 DNA is TGTGCCATCACCCATGGAAGGTACAATGAGCAGTTCTTC. Translation: CAITHGRYNEQFF.

The chain carries TRBV6-9 and TRBJ2-7; D is unresolved. This CDR3 is 18 amino acids long. Germline V gives CDR1 MNHGY, CDR2 SVAAGI. Trimming left V 3 bases short and J 4 bases short, with 25 bases between. Here the CDR3 reads CASSYLSSPPSLPYEQYF. CDR3 coding DNA: TGTGCCAGCAGTTACCTCTCGTCTCCACCCTCACTCCCTTACGAGCAGTACTTC.

The sample holds many counts of this clonotype. The V gene is TRBV11-2, the J gene TRBJ2-1; TRBD1 agrees at 7 bases. The germline V gene has CDR1 SGHAT and CDR2 FQNNGV. V lost 0 bases to trimming and J lost 0 bases; unmatched junction nucleotides: 2. The CDR3 covers 16 residues. CDR3 amino acids: CASSLEGQSSYNEQFF. Written as DNA, the CDR3 is TGTGCCAGCAGCTTAGAGGGACAGAGCTCCTACAATGAGCAGTTCTTC.

The chain has TRBV12-3 or TRBV12-4 and TRBJ1-5; the D is unclear. The CDR3 length is 14 residues. Trimming pared 6 bases from V and 6 bases from J, leaving 15 bases between. CDR3 loop: CASRTGVSAQPQHF. Written as DNA, the CDR3 is TGTGCCAGCAGAACGGGAGTCAGCGCTCAGCCCCAGCATTTT.

This clonotype has ten or more counts. The chain has TRBV29-1 and TRBJ1-2; perhaps TRBD1 as D (5 bases). Germline V lookup: CDR1 SQVTM, CDR2 ANQGSEA. Trimming took 6 bases from V and 8 from J, leaving 13 bases between them. CDR3 length equals 11 residues. The CDR3 nucleotides are TGCAGCGTCCCCGCAGGGCTCGGCTACACCTTC. Translating gives CSVPAGLGYTF.

This clonotype was observed many times. This chain uses TRBV5-1 with TRBJ2-4; the D gene is possibly TRBD2 (5 bases). The germline V gene has CDR1 SGHRS and CDR2 YFSETQ. The CDR3 sequence is 13 residues long. V was trimmed by 5 bases and J by 8 bases, leaving 14 bases between them. The CDR3 region has the DNA TGCGCCAGCAGAAGGGCAGCAGCGGACATTCAGTACTTC. Encoded protein: CASRRAAADIQYF. The variable domain in full, completed from reference TRBV5-1 and TRBJ2-4, reads KAGVTQTPRYLIKTRGQQVTLSCSPISGHRSVSWYQQTPGQGLQFLFEYFSETQRNKGNFPGRFSGRQFSNSRSEMNVSTLELGDSALYLCASRRAAADIQYFGAGTRLSVL.

This clonotype was seen only a few times. The chain combines TRBV12-3 or TRBV12-4 with TRBJ1-2; D remains unclear. Trimming cost V 6 bases and J 7 bases, with 24 bases left between them. This CDR3 comprises 16 residues. DNA for the CDR3: TGTGCCAGCAGCTCCGCGGTCATCGAAAAGAGAGGTGGCTACACCTTC. It yields the protein CASSSAVIEKRGGYTF.

In its sample, this clonotype was seen many times. V usage is TRBV7-9 and J usage is TRBJ1-5; 8 bases line up with TRBD1. The CDR3 has 14 amino acids. Germline values: CDR1 SEHNR, CDR2 FQNEAQ (reference sequence). V lost 6 bases and J lost 7; bases outside the gene matches: 8. CDR3 nucleotide sequence: TGTGCCAGCAGAGACGGACAGGGATCACAGCCCCAGCATTTT. Translating gives CASRDGQGSQPQHF.

A few counts support this clonotype. J is TRBJ2-5 and V is TRBV6-5; D may match TRBD1 or TRBD2 (5 bases each). This CDR3 comprises 16 residues. Trimming stripped 0 bases from V and 7 bases from J, with 18 bases between. The germline V gene encodes CDR1 MNHEY and CDR2 SVGAGI. CDR3 DNA: TGTGCCAGCAGTTACTCGGAACCACTTATGAGGGGGACCCAGTACTTC. It yields the protein CASSYSEPLMRGTQYF.

This clonotype was detected ten times or more. This rearrangement joins TRBV7-6 to TRBJ1-1; 7 positions match TRBD1. Germline trimming cut 2 bases from V and 4 bases from J; bases unmatched to any gene: 4. The CDR3 is made up of 14 amino acids. Germline values: CDR1 SGHVS, CDR2 FNYEAQ. The DNA of the CDR3 is TGTGCCAGCAGCTTATGGAGGGGGCCCACTGAAGCTTTCTTT. This codes for CASSLWRGPTEAFF. The full variable domain, with the rest looked up from reference TRBV7-6 and TRBJ1-1, is GAGVSQSPRYKVTKRGQDVALRCDPISGHVSLYWYRQALGQGPEFLTYFNYEAQQDKSGLPNDRFSAERPEGSISTLTIQRTEQRDSAMYRCASSLWRGPTEAFFGQGTRLTVV.

The chain links TRBV10-3 to TRBJ1-1; D is uncertain. V was trimmed by 6 bases and J by 4 bases, leaving 9 bases between them. Germline V gives CDR1 ENHRY, CDR2 SYGVKD. The CDR3 is 12 amino acids. CDR3 nucleotides: TGTGCCATCAGGGGAGGGAGCACTGAAGCTTTCTTT. Protein sequence: CAIRGGSTEAFF.

The table lists this clonotype with a count of one. CDR3 in amino acids: CASSLLSEPGDSPLHF. The CDR3 DNA is TGCGCCAGCAGCTTGCTTTCGGAGCCAGGTGATTCACCCCTCCACTTT. J is TRBJ1-6 and V is TRBV5-1; D call uncertain. V lost 1 base and J 8 bases, leaving 16 bases between the germline ends. The CDR3 runs to 16 residues. In germline, CDR1 is SGHRS, CDR2 YFSETQ.

The sample holds a few counts of this clonotype. This chain links TRBV5-8 with TRBJ1-5; tentative D call: TRBD1 (6 bases). The CDR3 length is 15 residues. Trimming removed 6 bases from V and 0 bases from J, with 13 bases in between. The germline CDR1 and CDR2 sequences are SGHTS and YDEGEE. CDR3 sequence reads: CASTPQGYSNQPQHF. The CDR3 DNA reads as TGTGCCAGCACCCCTCAGGGGTATAGCAATCAGCCCCAGCATTTT. Using reference TRBV5-8 and TRBJ1-5 for the parts outside the CDR3, the full variable domain is EAGVTQSPTHLIKTRGQQATLRCSPISGHTSVYWYQQALGLGLQFLLWYDEGEERNRGNFPPRFSGRQFPNYSSELNVNALELEDSALYLCASTPQGYSNQPQHFGDGTRLSIL.

J is TRBJ2-2 and V is TRBV30; no reliable D call. CDR1 is GTSNPN, CDR2 SVGIG, per germline (reference sequence). V lost 2 bases, J lost 2 bases, and 6 bases lay in between. CDR3 length equals 13 residues. This CDR3 is CAWSPENTGELFF. CDR3 coding DNA: TGTGCCTGGAGTCCGGAAAACACCGGGGAGCTGTTTTTT.

There are a few counts of this clonotype. This chain connects TRBV4-3 to TRBJ1-2; D might be TRBD1 (6 bases). The V end lost 1 base, the J end lost 8 bases, and 11 bases lay between the germline ends. The CDR3 is made up of 13 amino acids. CDR1 and CDR2 (germline): LGHNA, YSLEER. This CDR3 reads CASSQGTESGYTF. CDR3 sequence (DNA): TGCGCCAGCAGCCAAGGGACAGAGAGCGGCTACACCTTC.